One and the same sample provided the 20 T cell receptor beta chains below, sequenced in a study of early T cells in non-severe SARS-CoV-2 infection. TCRdb redid the calling of the 5' RACE reads with MiXCR, one entry per CDR3 protein. Among approximately 97,000 distinct CDR3 sequences listed, around 10% were seen once. Sequencing was performed on whole blood, taken at baseline. The receptors were gathered from an adult who was a healthcare worker with PCR-confirmed SARS-CoV-2 infection or an uninfected control (not recorded which).

V usage is TRBV2 and J usage is TRBJ2-5; no definite D call. The CDR3 covers 13 residues. Looked up from germline, CDR1 is SNHLY and CDR2 is FYNNEI. V shed 5 bases and J shed 5 bases, with 12 bases lying between them. The CDR3 is CASSPLEFETQYF. The CDR3 nucleotides read TGTGCCAGCAGTCCCCTAGAATTCGAGACCCAGTACTTC.

This clonotype was detected a few times. This sequence joins TRBV12-3 or TRBV12-4 and TRBJ2-3; D call uncertain. CDR3 length: 15 residues. The V end was cut by 6 bases, the J end by 2 bases, with 15 bases between. The CDR3 loop reads CASRRGTAVTDTQYF. Written as DNA, the CDR3 is TGTGCCAGCAGGAGAGGAACCGCGGTCACAGATACGCAGTATTTT.

This clonotype was seen ten or more times. J is TRBJ2-3 and V is TRBV20-1; D is tentatively TRBD1 or TRBD2 (5 bases each). From germline, CDR1 is DFQATT and CDR2 SNEGSKA (reference sequence). CDR3 length: 14 residues. V lost 6 bases and J 2 bases, leaving 15 bases between the germline ends. The CDR3 protein is CSATGTPATDTQYF. CDR3 DNA sequence: TGCAGTGCAACCGGGACCCCCGCCACAGATACGCAGTATTTT.

This clonotype was seen a handful of times. The chain links TRBV29-1 to TRBJ1-5; the match to TRBD1 covers 10 bases. This CDR3 is 15 amino acids long. V dropped 7 bases and J dropped 3; count of bases not matched to a gene: 9. CDR1 and CDR2 from the germline V gene are SQVTM and ANQGSEA. CDR3 nucleotides: TGCAGCGGCCCTCGACAGGGGGCCAACAATCAGCCCCAGCATTTT. Its protein product is CSGPRQGANNQPQHF.

This chain joins TRBV6-2 or TRBV6-3 and TRBJ1-6; D gene uncertain. Germline V gene data show CDR1 as MNHEY and CDR2 as SVGEGT. Trimming removed 7 bases from V and 7 bases from J, with 8 bases in between. The CDR3 runs 12 residues. Here the CDR3 reads CASNDHNSPLHF. The CDR3 DNA follows: TGTGCCAGCAACGACCACAATTCACCCCTCCACTTT.

This clonotype occurred many times. The chain employs TRBV7-9 and TRBJ1-4; D is unresolved. CDR1 and CDR2 from the germline V gene are SEHNR and FQNEAQ (reference sequence). CDR3 size: 15 residues. The germline V and J ends were trimmed by 6 bases and 0 bases, with 11 bases remaining between them. In DNA, the CDR3 is TGTGCCAGCAGACACCGATCCGCAACTAATGAAAAACTGTTTTTT. Protein product: CASRHRSATNEKLFF.

V is TRBV7-8 and J is TRBJ2-6, with D possibly TRBD1 on 6 matching bases. This CDR3 is built from 16 residues. The V gene lost 5 bases and the J gene lost 1 base, with 12 bases spanning the gap. Germline CDR1 SGHVS, CDR2 FQNEAQ. The CDR3 is CASSLMQGSGANVLTF. The CDR3 DNA is TGTGCCAGCAGCCTGATGCAGGGGTCTGGGGCCAACGTCCTGACTTTC.

This clonotype was found a few times. The V gene is TRBV21-1, the J gene TRBJ1-4; the DNA was not used to check the table's D call, TRBD1. TRBV21-1 constitutes a pseudogene. This CDR3 is 18 amino acids long. CDR3 sequence: CASSPTDEHRDIGEKLFF. CDR3 sequence (DNA): TGTGCCAGCAGCCCCACCGATGAGCACCGGGACATAGGTGAAAAACTGTTTTTT.

Comments on this clonotype: A much larger clone lies one base from this, so it may be a read error. The genes are TRBV4-2 and TRBJ1-1; D is unclear. Germline V gene lookup returns CDR1 LGHNA and CDR2 YNFKEQ. This CDR3 spans 18 amino acids. CDR3 sequence: CASSQVGPTWGSHTEASF. For the CDR3, the DNA is TGTGCCAGCAGCCAAGTAGGTCCAACATGGGGTTCGCACACTGAAGCTTCCTTT.

V and J are TRBV7-2 and TRBJ2-4, with 8 bases identical to TRBD2. Germline CDR1 and CDR2: SGHTA and FQGNSA. Trimming removed 1 base from V and 8 bases from J; junction bases left unmatched: 4. The CDR3 is made up of 14 amino acids. CDR3 region: CASSLVRGDHIQYF. The CDR3, as DNA: TGTGCCAGCAGCTTAGTGCGGGGGGATCACATTCAGTACTTC.

The V and J genes are TRBV20-1 and TRBJ2-7, with D tentatively TRBD2 (5 bases). Germline CDR1 DFQATT, CDR2 SNEGSKA (reference sequence). V lost 3 bases and J lost 3, with 12 bases in between. CDR3 length equals 13 residues. The CDR3 coding sequence is TGCAGTGCTAGCCCCAGTGGGAGCTACGAGCAGTACTTC. Its translation is CSASPSGSYEQYF.

This chain connects TRBV20-1 to TRBJ2-1; TRBD2 matches at 8 bases. Germline CDR1 DFQATT, CDR2 SNEGSKA (reference sequence). This CDR3 has 11 amino acids. After removal of 3 bases from V and 13 bases from J, the junction contained 5 bases not matched to a gene. Here the CDR3 reads CSASNGLAQFF. Written as DNA, the CDR3 is TGCAGTGCTAGCAACGGACTAGCCCAGTTCTTC.

This clonotype was observed at least ten times. The chain employs TRBV10-3 and TRBJ1-3, with 7 positions matching TRBD1. CDR3 length: 16 amino acids. The germline V gene has CDR1 ENHRY and CDR2 SYGVKD. The V and J ends lost 4 bases and 0 bases, in that order; junction bases with no gene match: 6. The CDR3 loop is CAISARQGSSGNTIYF. CDR3 bases: TGTGCCATCAGTGCCAGACAGGGATCCTCTGGAAACACCATATATTTT.

This clonotype was recorded a few times. The chain couples TRBV10-3 to TRBJ2-1; TRBD1 might be the D (7 bases). V was shortened by 6 bases and J by 3 bases, with 9 bases between the two germline ends. The CDR3 is 13 residues long. Germline loops: CDR1 ENHRY, CDR2 SYGVKD. This CDR3 is CAISRGDYNEQFF. Here the CDR3 DNA reads TGTGCCATCAGCAGGGGGGACTACAATGAGCAGTTCTTC.

This clonotype has more than one count but fewer than ten. The V gene is TRBV24-1, the J gene TRBJ2-5; a weak D match, TRBD2 (6 bases). V gave up 4 bases and J gave up 1 base, with 9 bases separating them. The CDR3 totals 14 residues. Germline lookup yields CDR1 KGHDR and CDR2 SFDVKD. The CDR3 bases are TGTGCCACCAGTGACACCGGGAGCCAAGAGACCCAGTACTTC. This codes for CATSDTGSQETQYF.

This clonotype was detected ten times or more. The J gene is TRBJ1-6, the V gene TRBV27; D is perhaps TRBD1 (5 bases). The V end lost 6 bases, the J end lost 0 bases, and 15 bases lay between the germline ends. The CDR3 consists of 17 residues. Germline V gene lookup returns CDR1 MNHEY and CDR2 SMNVEV (reference sequence). The CDR3 DNA reads as TGTGCCAGCAGCCGGGACCTCATGAGCTCCTATAATTCACCCCTCCACTTT. Its translation is CASSRDLMSSYNSPLHF.

V usage is TRBV29-1 and J usage is TRBJ2-3, with a possible D match to TRBD2 (6 bases). V dropped 7 bases and J dropped 1 base, with 15 bases sitting between them. The CDR3 sequence is 14 residues long. Germline-derived CDR1 and CDR2 are SQVTM and ANQGSEA. The CDR3 DNA reads TGCAGCGACCGAGGGACTCTGGGCACAGATACGCAGTATTTT. This encodes CSDRGTLGTDTQYF.

This clonotype came up many times. The rearrangement links TRBV7-2 to TRBJ2-5; 8 nucleotides align to TRBD1. The CDR3 is made up of 14 amino acids. V was clipped by 5 bases and J by 1 base; unmatched bases: 3. Germline loops: CDR1 SGHTA, CDR2 FQGNSA. The CDR3: CASSRGQAQETQYF. CDR3 DNA: TGTGCCAGCAGCCGGGGACAGGCCCAAGAGACCCAGTACTTC.

This clonotype was recorded a few times. The rearrangement joins TRBV5-1 to TRBJ1-2; 7 bases map to TRBD1. With 0 bases clipped from V and 4 bases from J, the junction kept 6 bases outside the gene matches. Germline V gives CDR1 SGHRS, CDR2 YFSETQ. The length of the CDR3 is 15 residues. The CDR3 sequence is CASSLDPGQPYGYTF. The CDR3 region has the DNA TGCGCCAGCAGCTTGGATCCGGGACAGCCCTATGGCTACACCTTC.

The CDR3 DNA is TGTGCCAGTAGTATTGGAAAGAGGGGCTACACCTTC. This translates into CASSIGKRGYTF. The chain couples TRBV19 to TRBJ1-2; D remains ambiguous. Trimming shortened V by 3 bases and J by 8 bases, and 10 bases separated the two germline ends. The germline V gene encodes CDR1 LNHDA and CDR2 SQIVND (reference sequence). The CDR3 has 12 residues.